The source of this T cell receptor beta chain is a study of shared clonotypes between healthy human individuals. Findings and limits, study-wide: In having few donors, the study represented limited genetic and exposure-history diversity.

CDR3 length: 15 residues. V was clipped by 1 base and J by 0 bases, with 9 bases between them. In germline, CDR1 is SGHTA, CDR2 FQGNSA. The donors were all Caucasian adults (living in Nashville, Tennessee). On this clone: Its cognate antigen is unknown.

Using ten immunoSEQ deep assay plates, investigators sequenced unsorted PBMC DNA. TCRdb's copy holds only in-frame clones and misses some; the assay was immunoSEQ multiplex PCR. The sample records about half a million clones, about 78% being singletons. V and J are TRBV7-2 and TRBJ1-1; a weak D match, TRBD1 (5 bases). Sequences were obtained from PBMCs. The origin of this receptor is a woman in her 40s in good health. Some clones in this sample may be carry-over from other donors' samples. As DNA, the CDR3 is TGTGCCAGCAGCTTAGGGGGGGGTATGAACACTGAAGCTTTCTTT. Protein: CASSLGGGMNTEAFF.